This entry is about one T cell receptor (beta chain). The V segment lost 1 base and the J segment 8 bases; nucleotides outside the gene matches: 12. Germline V gene sequence: CDR1 SGHRS, CDR2 YFSETQ. The CDR3 loop spans 18 amino acids. Sequencing was performed with immunoSEQ multiplex PCR; in TCRdb, only in-frame clones are kept and a portion is missing. The sample has 120,000 or so clones, roughly 90% seen once; the top ten hold 3.5% to 4.5%. This specimen belongs to a study of control samples from healthy donors and cancer patients. The rearrangement uses TRBV5-1 and TRBJ2-1; 13 bases align to TRBD2. What was sequenced was PBMCs. The TCR was taken from a woman aged 60-75 years with lung cancer. The CDR3 DNA sequence: TGCGCCAGCAGCTTGAGTCTCCGGACTAGCGGGAGTAGCGATGAGCAGTTCTTC. Translating it yields CASSLSLRTSGSSDEQFF. Drawing the rest from reference TRBV5-1 and TRBJ2-1, the complete variable domain is KAGVTQTPRYLIKTRGQQVTLSCSPISGHRSVSWYQQTPGQGLQFLFEYFSETQRNKGNFPGRFSGRQFSNSRSEMNVSTLELGDSALYLCASSLSLRTSGSSDEQFFGPGTRLTVL.